Each of the 16 T cell receptor beta chains below was sequenced from the same sample in a study of T cell clonotyping in hematopoietic cell transplantation (dated by TCRdb to the early 2020s). The protocol used for the library was the immunoSEQ multiplex PCR assay. TCRdb took over this immuneACCESS table, retaining in-frame rearrangements with V and J assigned. Such tables are incomplete; in checked studies, under half of the missing clones stem from an unresolved V gene, and the remainder is unexplained. The sample table shows roughly 48,000 clones, and roughly 80% are seen once. The ten largest account for roughly 4.8% of the sample. Explained via the paper, the time point label denotes: recipient sample about 28 days before transplant, after cytoreduction. This specimen consisted of peripheral blood mononuclear cells, obtained before stem cell transplant. The source is a man in his sixties with myelodysplastic syndrome. Some clones in this sample may be carry-over from other donors' samples.

The chain links TRBV5-4 to TRBJ2-2, with 9 bases aligning to TRBD1. The V gene's germline CDR1 is SGHNT and CDR2 YYREEE (reference sequence). Losses at the gene ends were 6 bases for V and 1 base for J; bases not matched to a gene: 1. CDR3 length: 14 amino acids. Here the CDR3 DNA reads TGTGCCAGCAAGGGACAGGGGAACACCGGGGAGCTGTTTTTT. This gives the protein CASKGQGNTGELFF.

V and J are TRBV30 and TRBJ2-2, with 12 bases matching TRBD2. CDR3 length: 15 residues. Germline V gene sequence: CDR1 GTSNPN, CDR2 SVGIG (reference sequence). V lost 1 base to trimming and J lost 5 bases; unmatched junction nucleotides: 2. CDR3 DNA: TGTGCCTGGAGTGCTAGCGGGGGGGGGACCGGGGAGCTGTTTTTT. This encodes CAWSASGGGTGELFF. Variable domain in full (rest from reference TRBV30 and TRBJ2-2): SQTIHQWPATLVQPVGSPLSLECTVEGTSNPNLYWYRQAAGRGLQLLFYSVGIGQISSEVPQNLSASRPQDRQFILSSKKLLLSDSGFYLCAWSASGGGTGELFFGEGSRLTVL.

The chain has TRBV7-6 and TRBJ2-2; D not certain. Looked up from germline, CDR1 is SGHVS and CDR2 is FNYEAQ. CDR3 length: 12 amino acids. V gave up 1 base and J gave up 7 bases, with 4 bases separating them. The CDR3 nucleotides are TGTGCCAGCAGCTTAGAATTCGGGGAGCTGTTTTTT. Protein product: CASSLEFGELFF. The variable domain in full, completed from reference TRBV7-6 and TRBJ2-2, reads GAGVSQSPRYKVTKRGQDVALRCDPISGHVSLYWYRQALGQGPEFLTYFNYEAQQDKSGLPNDRFSAERPEGSISTLTIQRTEQRDSAMYRCASSLEFGELFFGEGSRLTVL.

This clone was recorded only once. The rearrangement links TRBV7-2 to TRBJ2-7, with TRBD1 matching over 8 bases. From germline, CDR1 is SGHTA and CDR2 FQGNSA. The CDR3 loop spans 15 amino acids. Unmatched junction bases numbered 15, after V lost 2 bases and J lost 12 bases. The CDR3 sequence is CASSLTGQGGTLTYF. The CDR3 DNA sequence: TGTGCCAGCAGCTTAACCGGACAGGGTGGTACCCTGACGTACTTC.

This chain connects TRBV7-2 to TRBJ2-5; 8 bases agree with TRBD1. With 5 bases clipped from V and 5 bases from J, the junction kept 7 bases outside the gene matches. Germline V gene data show CDR1 as SGHTA and CDR2 as FQGNSA. The CDR3 extends over 14 amino acids. The CDR3 here is CASSIRTGRETQYF. CDR3 in DNA: TGTGCCAGCAGCATACGGACAGGGCGGGAGACCCAGTACTTC.

The sample holds one count of this clone. The genes are TRBV28 and TRBJ2-7; D ambiguous. V was trimmed by 4 bases and J by 3 bases, leaving 4 bases between them. The CDR3 contains 11 residues. Germline CDR1 and CDR2: MDHEN and SYDVKM. The CDR3 protein is CASSSFYEQYF. CDR3 coding DNA: TGTGCCAGCAGTTCTTTCTACGAGCAGTACTTC.

V and J are TRBV27 and TRBJ2-7; D possibly matches TRBD1 or TRBD2 (5 bases each). CDR1 is MNHEY and CDR2 is SMNVEV in the germline V gene (reference sequence). The CDR3 length is 16 residues. Trimming removed 5 bases at V and 1 base at J, with 18 bases between. CDR3 bases: TGTGCCAGCAGTCCTGTCGGGGCAGTCGGTTCCTACGAGCAGTACTTC. Its protein is CASSPVGAVGSYEQYF.

The genes are TRBV7-9 and TRBJ1-1; 10 positions match TRBD1. The CDR3 contains 14 residues. Germline assignment: CDR1 SEHNR and CDR2 FQNEAQ (reference sequence). J was trimmed by 3 bases and V by 5 bases; bases with no gene match: 3. The CDR3 is CASSAGQGDTEAFF. The CDR3 DNA reads TGTGCCAGCAGCGCCGGACAGGGGGACACTGAAGCTTTCTTT.

This clone has just a few counts. The chain is built from TRBV28 and TRBJ1-6, with D maybe TRBD1 (6 bases). The CDR3 totals 17 residues. The V gene lost 2 bases and the J gene lost 10 bases, with 21 bases spanning the gap. CDR1 MDHEN and CDR2 SYDVKM come from the germline V gene. The CDR3 DNA follows: TGTGCCAGCAGTTTACATCAGGGGCAGGGTCTTCCCTCACCCCTCCACTTT. Its translation: CASSLHQGQGLPSPLHF.

The chain joins TRBV7-2 to TRBJ1-1; maybe TRBD1 (6 bases). The CDR3 consists of 15 residues. Trimming removed 6 bases from V and 4 bases from J, with 18 bases in between. Germline V gene sequence: CDR1 SGHTA, CDR2 FQGNSA. As DNA, the CDR3 is TGTGCCAGCAGGCGTCATTCACAGGGCCCCACTGAAGCTTTCTTT. This sequence encodes CASRRHSQGPTEAFF.

A few counts support this clone. The rearrangement uses TRBV19 and TRBJ2-7, with unresolved D. The V and J ends lost 3 bases and 5 bases respectively, with 11 bases between them. This CDR3 comprises 13 residues. Germline V gene sequence: CDR1 LNHDA, CDR2 SQIVND (reference sequence). CDR3 coding DNA: TGTGCCAGTAGTATCGGACCGGCGAACGAGCAGTACTTC. Translation: CASSIGPANEQYF. The full variable domain, rest sourced from reference TRBV19 and TRBJ2-7, is DGGITQSPKYLFRKEGQNVTLSCEQNLNHDAMYWYRQDPGQGLRLIYYSQIVNDFQKGDIAEGYSVSREKKESFPLTVTSAQKNPTAFYLCASSIGPANEQYFGPGTRLTVT.

DNA for the CDR3: TGTGCCAGCAGCTTAGCCGTGTCGACAGGACCACAAGAGACCCAGTACTTC. It codes for CASSLAVSTGPQETQYF. This sequence joins TRBV7-6 and TRBJ2-5, with D maybe TRBD1 (6 bases). The germline gives CDR1 SGHVS, CDR2 FNYEAQ. The CDR3 is 17 residues long. V lost 0 bases and J 2 bases, leaving 16 bases between the germline ends.

The V and J genes are TRBV21-1 and TRBJ2-7. TRBV21-1 is an annotated pseudogene. CDR3 length equals 14 residues. The DNA of the CDR3 is TGTGCCAGTTTGAACGAGGGGCCAAAAGGCGAGCAGTACTTC. This sequence encodes CASLNEGPKGEQYF.

The rearrangement joins TRBV2 to TRBJ1-5, with TRBD1 matching over 7 bases. Unmatched junction bases numbered 6, after V lost 6 bases and J lost 7 bases. Germline V gene lookup returns CDR1 SNHLY and CDR2 FYNNEI. The CDR3 extends over 13 amino acids. The CDR3 coding sequence is TGTGCCAGCAGAGAGACAGGGCCCCAGCCCCAGCATTTT. Amino acids: CASRETGPQPQHF.

The chain couples TRBV28 to TRBJ2-1; TRBD1 is a possible D gene (7 bases). The V end lost 11 bases, the J end lost 6 bases, and 26 bases lay between the germline ends. The germline gives CDR1 MDHEN, CDR2 SYDVKM. This CDR3 comprises 16 residues. The CDR3 loop is CAWAGRGTALGNEQFF. The CDR3 DNA reads TGTGCCTGGGCTGGACGCGGGACAGCCCTGGGCAATGAGCAGTTCTTC. The full variable domain, completed using reference TRBV28 and TRBJ2-1, is DVKVTQSSRYLVKRTGEKVFLECVQDMDHENMFWYRQDPGLGLRLIYFSYDVKMKEKGDIPEGYSVSREKKERFSLILESASTNQTSMYLCAWAGRGTALGNEQFFGPGTRLTVL.

The chain has TRBV27 and TRBJ1-2; no firm D call. CDR3 size: 14 residues. Germline V gene lookup returns CDR1 MNHEY and CDR2 SMNVEV (reference sequence). Trimming shortened V by 4 bases and J by 5 bases, and 14 bases separated the two germline ends. This chain's CDR3 is CASSYGTASYGYTF. For the CDR3, the DNA is TGTGCCAGCAGTTATGGTACGGCTTCGTATGGCTACACCTTC.